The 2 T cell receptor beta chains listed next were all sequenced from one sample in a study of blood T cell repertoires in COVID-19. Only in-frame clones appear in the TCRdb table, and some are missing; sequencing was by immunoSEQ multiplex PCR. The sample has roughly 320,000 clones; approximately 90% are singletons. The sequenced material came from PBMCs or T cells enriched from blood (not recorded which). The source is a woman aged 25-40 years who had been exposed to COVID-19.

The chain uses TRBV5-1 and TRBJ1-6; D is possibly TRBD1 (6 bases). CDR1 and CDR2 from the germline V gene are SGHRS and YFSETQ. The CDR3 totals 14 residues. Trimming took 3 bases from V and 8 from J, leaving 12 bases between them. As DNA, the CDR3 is TGCGCCAGCAGCTCACAGGGTGGCGATTCACCCCTCCACTTT. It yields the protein CASSSQGGDSPLHF.

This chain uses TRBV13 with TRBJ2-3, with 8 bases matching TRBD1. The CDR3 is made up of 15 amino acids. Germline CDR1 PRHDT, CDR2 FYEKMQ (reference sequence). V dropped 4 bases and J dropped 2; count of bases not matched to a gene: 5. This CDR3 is CASSSDRGPTDTQYF. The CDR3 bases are TGTGCCAGCAGCTCAGACAGGGGTCCCACAGATACGCAGTATTTT.